A single sample is the source of the 30 T cell receptor beta chains below, sequenced in a study of blood T cell repertoires in COVID-19. TCRdb's copy holds only in-frame clones and misses some; the assay was immunoSEQ multiplex PCR. The sample consists of 270,000 or so clones, about nine tenths of them appearing once. The sample consisted of peripheral blood. The receptors were sampled from a woman in her 30s with active or convalescent COVID-19.

This clone was observed a few times. This chain connects TRBV5-8 to TRBJ2-3; 11 nucleotides line up with TRBD2. Germline loops: CDR1 SGHTS, CDR2 YDEGEE. V dropped 5 bases and J dropped 6; count of bases not matched to a gene: 11. The length of the CDR3 is 16 residues. The chain's CDR3 is CASRRVAGGPLDTQYF. CDR3 nucleotide sequence: TGTGCCAGCAGACGTGTAGCGGGGGGGCCCCTGGATACGCAGTATTTT.

The V gene is TRBV10-2, the J gene TRBJ2-4; tentative D call: TRBD2 (5 bases). CDR1 is WSHSY and CDR2 is SAAADI in the germline V gene. V lost 1 base, J lost 5 bases, and 15 bases lay in between. The CDR3 has 16 amino acids. CDR3 nucleotides: TGCGCCAGCAGTGAGTTCGGGGATCGAAAGGAAAACATTCAGTACTTC. This translates into CASSEFGDRKENIQYF.

The chain links TRBV7-2 to TRBJ1-1; TRBD1 agrees at 7 bases. J gave up 1 base and V 5 bases, and 4 bases lay outside the gene matches. Germline-derived CDR1 and CDR2 are SGHTA and FQGNSA. CDR3 length: 14 residues. The CDR3 loop reads CASSPDRRNTEAFF. CDR3 DNA: TGTGCCAGCAGCCCGGACAGGAGGAACACTGAAGCTTTCTTT.

The rearrangement uses TRBV24-1 and TRBJ2-2, with D tentatively TRBD2 (7 bases). The CDR3 is 14 amino acids. From germline, CDR1 is KGHDR and CDR2 SFDVKD. Trimming took off 8 bases at V and 0 bases at J, with 9 bases between the two ends. CDR3 protein: CATKGGANTGELFF. CDR3 sequence (DNA): TGTGCCACCAAAGGGGGGGCGAACACCGGGGAGCTGTTTTTT.

The rearrangement uses TRBV7-8 and TRBJ1-3, with TRBD1 identical over 7 bases. The V and J ends lost 5 bases and 1 base, in that order; junction bases with no gene match: 17. Germline CDR1 and CDR2: SGHVS and FQNEAQ. The CDR3 loop spans 19 amino acids. Here the CDR3 DNA reads TGTGCCAGCAGCCCTGACAGGGCCTTTCTTCCGATTTCTGGAAACACCATATATTTT. Its protein product is CASSPDRAFLPISGNTIYF.

This chain joins TRBV18 and TRBJ2-5; 13 bases match TRBD2. The CDR3 consists of 16 residues. Per the germline V gene, CDR1 is KGHSH and CDR2 is LQKENI. V was clipped by 6 bases and J by 4 bases; unmatched bases: 8. The CDR3 region is CASSRGLAGVGETQYF. The DNA of the CDR3 is TGTGCCAGCTCCCGCGGACTAGCGGGAGTAGGAGAGACCCAGTACTTC.

The J gene is TRBJ2-7, the V gene TRBV3-1 (or the pseudogene TRBV3-2); D is perhaps TRBD2 (5 bases). Germline V gives CDR1 LGHDT, CDR2 YNNKEL (reference sequence). V was trimmed by 4 bases and J by 2 bases, leaving 9 bases between them. The CDR3 contains 13 residues. The CDR3: CASSRGLAYEQYF. In nucleotides, the CDR3 is TGTGCCAGCAGCCGCGGACTGGCCTACGAGCAGTACTTC.

The CDR3 nucleotides are TGTGCCAGCAGCTTAGAGGCGCGGGGCCCGGGTTTAAATGAGCAGTTCTTC. This encodes CASSLEARGPGLNEQFF. The V gene is TRBV7-6, the J gene TRBJ2-1; D is perhaps TRBD2 (6 bases). CDR3 size: 17 residues. Germline CDR1 is SGHVS and CDR2 is FNYEAQ. V lost 1 base and J 7 bases, leaving 20 bases between the germline ends.

The chain links TRBV28 to TRBJ2-3; possibly TRBD2 for D (5 bases). From germline, CDR1 is MDHEN and CDR2 SYDVKM. The CDR3 is 14 amino acids. The V end lost 3 bases, the J end lost 4 bases, and 11 bases lay between the germline ends. The CDR3 here is CASSLRRRPDTQYF. The CDR3 DNA follows: TGTGCCAGCAGTTTGCGACGGAGGCCAGATACGCAGTATTTT.

The sample holds a few counts of this clone. This rearrangement joins TRBV12-3 or TRBV12-4 to TRBJ1-6; 8 bases match TRBD1. CDR3 length: 13 amino acids. V was pared by 2 bases and J by 10 bases, with 1 base of the junction left unmatched. The CDR3 nucleotides read TGTGCCAGCAGTTTATCAGGGGGCTCACCCCTCCACTTT. The encoded protein is CASSLSGGSPLHF.

The rearrangement uses TRBV12-3 or TRBV12-4 and TRBJ2-1; TRBD1 aligns across 10 bases. The CDR3 has 13 amino acids. Germline trimming cut 3 bases from V and 15 bases from J; bases unmatched to any gene: 8. CDR3 residues: CASSLSRTGGLFF. The CDR3 DNA sequence: TGTGCCAGCAGTTTGAGCCGGACAGGGGGTCTGTTCTTC.

This clone was recorded a few times. This CDR3 is also generated by other DNA sequences in the sample. J is TRBJ2-7 and V is TRBV28; no firm D call. The CDR3 sequence is 11 residues long. Trimming took off 2 bases at V and 4 bases at J, with 3 bases between the two ends. CDR1 MDHEN and CDR2 SYDVKM come from the germline V gene. CDR3 in DNA: TGTGCCAGCAGTTTACGGTACGAGCAGTACTTC. Translating gives CASSLRYEQYF. Full variable domain (remainder filled in from reference TRBV28 and TRBJ2-7): DVKVTQSSRYLVKRTGEKVFLECVQDMDHENMFWYRQDPGLGLRLIYFSYDVKMKEKGDIPEGYSVSREKKERFSLILESASTNQTSMYLCASSLRYEQYFGPGTRLTVT.

This rearrangement joins TRBV5-1 to TRBJ2-1, with 7 positions matching TRBD1. The length of the CDR3 is 15 residues. Trimming removed 4 bases from V and 6 bases from J; junction bases left unmatched: 10. Per the germline V gene, CDR1 is SGHRS and CDR2 is YFSETQ. CDR3 residues: CASSRRDRTVNEQFF. For the CDR3, the DNA is TGCGCCAGCAGCCGTAGGGACAGAACTGTCAATGAGCAGTTCTTC.

The rearrangement links TRBV6-1 to TRBJ2-3; TRBD2 aligns across 9 bases. There are 13 residues in the CDR3. Trimming took 2 bases from V and 13 from J; bases not matched to a gene: 7. Germline assignment: CDR1 MNHNS and CDR2 SASEGT. The CDR3 nucleotides read TGTGCCAGCAGTGAAAGACCGGGACTAGCTAAGTATTTT. It translates to CASSERPGLAKYF.

This chain uses TRBV6-6 with TRBJ1-1, with TRBD1 identical over 8 bases. The CDR3 covers 16 residues. The germline V gene encodes CDR1 MNHNY and CDR2 SVGAGI (reference sequence). The trim removed 4 bases at V and 1 base at J, leaving 8 bases unmatched. DNA for the CDR3: TGTGCCAGCAGTTCAGGACAGGGCTGGGGGAACACTGAAGCTTTCTTT. This sequence encodes CASSSGQGWGNTEAFF.

This clone showed up just once. This chain uses TRBV7-9 with TRBJ1-3; the match to TRBD1 covers 7 bases. CDR3 length: 14 amino acids. Per the germline V gene, CDR1 is SEHNR and CDR2 is FQNEAQ (reference sequence). Trimming cost V 1 base and J 4 bases; bases outside gene matches: 1. The CDR3 here is CASSLGQGGNTIYF. In DNA form, the CDR3 reads TGTGCCAGCAGCTTAGGACAGGGCGGAAACACCATATATTTT.

The rearrangement uses TRBV10-3 and TRBJ1-2; 9 positions agree with TRBD1. The germline CDR1 and CDR2 sequences are ENHRY and SYGVKD. The CDR3 contains 14 residues. The ends lost 8 bases at V and 2 bases at J; junction bases unmatched: 6. CDR3: CAISRGTGNYGYTF. The CDR3 region has the DNA TGTGCCATCTCTCGAGGGACAGGGAACTATGGCTACACCTTC.

V gene TRBV15 combines with J gene TRBJ2-7; 7 bases match TRBD1. V was clipped by 10 bases and J by 2 bases; unmatched bases: 5. The CDR3 runs to 12 residues. Per the germline V gene, CDR1 is LNHNV and CDR2 is YYDKDF (reference sequence). The CDR3 coding sequence is TGTGCCATCGGGACAGAGCCCTACGAGCAGTACTTC. Its protein product is CAIGTEPYEQYF.

The chain carries TRBV6-5 and TRBJ1-5; tentative D call: TRBD1 (6 bases). With 8 bases removed from V and 0 bases from J, the gap between germline ends came to 17 bases. The CDR3 sequence is 16 residues long. CDR1 is MNHEY and CDR2 is SVGAGI in the germline V gene. CDR3 region: CASRSIQGSSNQPQHF. The CDR3 region has the DNA TGTGCCAGCCGTTCTATACAGGGCTCTAGCAATCAGCCCCAGCATTTT.

The chain recombines TRBV2 with TRBJ2-1; D possibly corresponds to TRBD1 (6 bases). V lost 0 bases, J lost 6 bases, and 15 bases lay in between. The CDR3 is made up of 16 amino acids. Germline V gene data show CDR1 as SNHLY and CDR2 as FYNNEI. The CDR3 DNA is TGTGCCAGCAGTGAAGCTTTAGGACAGACCTTCAATGAGCAGTTCTTC. Residues: CASSEALGQTFNEQFF.

This chain connects TRBV7-2 to TRBJ2-7; D is ambiguous. CDR1 SGHTA and CDR2 FQGNSA come from the germline V gene. The CDR3 contains 14 residues. V lost 1 base, J lost 3 bases, and 10 bases lay in between. DNA for the CDR3: TGTGCCAGCAGCTTAGGGCAGGTTCTCTACGAGCAGTACTTC. Protein: CASSLGQVLYEQYF.

A single count supports this clone. CDR3 protein: CASSLVGGAEQYF. The CDR3 nucleotides read TGTGCCAGCAGCTTAGTCGGAGGGGCCGAGCAGTACTTC. The V gene is TRBV7-9, the J gene TRBJ2-7; maybe TRBD2 (6 bases). The germline V gene encodes CDR1 SEHNR and CDR2 FQNEAQ (reference sequence). This CDR3 is 13 amino acids long. The V end was cut by 1 base, the J end by 6 bases, with 10 bases between.

The rearrangement links TRBV28 to TRBJ2-1, with a weak D call TRBD1 (5 bases). Trimming left V 5 bases short and J 4 bases short, with 12 bases between. The CDR3 contains 14 residues. CDR1 MDHEN and CDR2 SYDVKM come from the germline V gene. CDR3 nucleotides: TGTGCCAGCAGTGCACCAGGGCAGTACAATGAGCAGTTCTTC. Translating it yields CASSAPGQYNEQFF.

This clone was seen just once. This rearrangement joins TRBV3-1 (or the pseudogene TRBV3-2) to TRBJ2-4, with 8 bases lining up with TRBD2. The CDR3 totals 19 residues. Trimming took 0 bases from V and 0 from J; bases not matched to a gene: 10. The germline V gene has CDR1 LGHDT and CDR2 YNNKEL (reference sequence). The CDR3, as DNA: TGTGCCAGCAGCCAAGAGCATAAGCGGGGGCCCCTAGCCAAAAACATTCAGTACTTC. Its protein product is CASSQEHKRGPLAKNIQYF.

This clone was observed a few times. The J gene is TRBJ1-2, the V gene TRBV9; maybe TRBD1 (6 bases). CDR1 SGDLS and CDR2 YYNGEE come from the germline V gene. The germline V and J ends were trimmed by 2 bases and 0 bases, with 20 bases remaining between them. The CDR3 has 18 amino acids. The CDR3 DNA follows: TGTGCCAGCAGCGTGGGGGAGAAACAGGGCCTAGCTAACTATGGCTACACCTTC. Protein: CASSVGEKQGLANYGYTF.

The rearrangement joins TRBV18 to TRBJ2-7; 13 bases agree with TRBD2. V lost 3 bases to trimming and J lost 5 bases; unmatched junction nucleotides: 16. There are 19 residues in the CDR3. Germline V gene sequence: CDR1 KGHSH, CDR2 LQKENI. DNA of the CDR3: TGTGCCAGCTCACCGCAGCGACCTTCCGGGACTAGCGGGGCCCACGAGCAGTACTTC. This codes for CASSPQRPSGTSGAHEQYF.

This chain uses TRBV5-1 with TRBJ2-7, with 12 bases matching TRBD1. V was clipped by 3 bases and J by 6 bases; unmatched bases: 7. The CDR3 is made up of 15 amino acids. Germline assignment: CDR1 SGHRS and CDR2 YFSETQ. The CDR3 sequence: CASSSYGTGGFEQYF. CDR3 in DNA: TGCGCCAGCAGCTCCTACGGGACAGGGGGCTTCGAGCAGTACTTC.

This chain joins TRBV3-1 (or the pseudogene TRBV3-2) and TRBJ1-2; possibly TRBD1 for D (5 bases). V lost 1 base and J 0 bases, leaving 6 bases between the germline ends. The CDR3 is 14 residues long. CDR1 is LGHDT, CDR2 YNNKEL, per germline (reference sequence). CDR3 sequence: CASSQAGTNYGYTF. CDR3 bases: TGTGCCAGCAGCCAAGCAGGGACTAACTATGGCTACACCTTC.

The rearrangement links TRBV2 to TRBJ1-2; 10 nucleotides align to TRBD1. Germline CDR1 is SNHLY and CDR2 is FYNNEI. The CDR3 extends over 14 amino acids. V gave up 3 bases and J gave up 8 bases; unmatched junction bases: 6. CDR3 in amino acids: CASSDPRTGGGYTF. In DNA form, the CDR3 reads TGTGCCAGCAGTGATCCTCGGACAGGGGGAGGCTACACCTTC.

V gene TRBV19 combines with J gene TRBJ1-5; the D is unclear. Germline V lookup: CDR1 LNHDA, CDR2 SQIVND (reference sequence). V was cut by 3 bases and J by 6 bases, with 9 bases left in between. This CDR3 is 13 amino acids long. The CDR3 coding sequence is TGTGCCAGTAGTATCGTTAGCCCTCAGCCCCAGCATTTT. Protein: CASSIVSPQPQHF.